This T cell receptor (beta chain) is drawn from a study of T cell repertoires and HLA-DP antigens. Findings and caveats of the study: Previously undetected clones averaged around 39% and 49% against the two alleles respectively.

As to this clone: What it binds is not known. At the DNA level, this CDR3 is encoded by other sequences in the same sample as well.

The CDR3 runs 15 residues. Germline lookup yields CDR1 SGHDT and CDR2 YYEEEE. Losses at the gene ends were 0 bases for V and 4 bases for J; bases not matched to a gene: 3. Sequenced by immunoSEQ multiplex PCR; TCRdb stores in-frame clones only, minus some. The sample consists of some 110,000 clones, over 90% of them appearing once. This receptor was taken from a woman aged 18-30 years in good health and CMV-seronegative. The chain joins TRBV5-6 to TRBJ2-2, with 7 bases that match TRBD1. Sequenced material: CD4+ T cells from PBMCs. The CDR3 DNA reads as TGTGCCAGCAGCTTGGTAGCAGGGGGCACCGGGGAGCTGTTTTTT. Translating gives CASSLVAGGTGELFF.